This T cell receptor (beta chain) was documented in a study of blood T cell repertoires in COVID-19. Study in general: Acute-phase and convalescent COVID-19 samples originated in the United States, Italy and Spain. T cells, B-cell-depleted T cells, or PBMCs supplied cDNA or gDNA.

As handled by the study authors: Scientists estimated how many nucleated cells there were by amplifying reference gene primers. Sequenced by immunoSEQ multiplex PCR; TCRdb stores in-frame clones only, minus some. V, J and clone size were drawn from that table, and D and trimming were deduced from the DNA. The sample includes roughly 120,000 clones, 74% of them seen just once. This CDR3 comprises 13 residues. Germline V gene data show CDR1 as SNHLY and CDR2 as FYNNEI. V shed 4 bases and J shed 7 bases, with 10 bases lying between them. Enrollment of patients from Seattle took place during active infection, with longitudinal follow-up.

Sequences were obtained from peripheral blood. The J gene is TRBJ1-4, the V gene TRBV2; D remains ambiguous. The TCR sequence derives from an elderly man with COVID-19, enrolled during active disease. The CDR3 is CASSVRSVEKLFF. CDR3 in DNA: TGTGCCAGCAGTGTCCGTTCAGTTGAAAAACTGTTTTTT.